These 3 T cell receptor beta chains were sequenced from one sample in a study of blood T cell repertoires in COVID-19. Measured with immunoSEQ multiplex PCR; TCRdb has only the in-frame clones, and not every one. The sample yields under 300,000 clones, 87% seen once. The sequencing sample was made of PBMCs or T cells enriched from blood (not recorded which). All receptors derive from a woman in her 30s with acute COVID-19.

The chain links TRBV2 to TRBJ2-7; 8 nucleotides agree with TRBD1. Germline V CDR1 and CDR2: SNHLY, FYNNEI. The CDR3 has 15 amino acids. The V gene end was trimmed by 6 bases and the J gene end by 2 bases; junction bases not matched to a gene: 9. The CDR3 bases are TGTGCCAGCAGCCCACAGGGGGGAACGGCCTACGAGCAGTACTTC. Translated, it gives CASSPQGGTAYEQYF.

The genes are TRBV29-1 and TRBJ1-2; 11 nucleotides align to TRBD1. Germline trimming cut 3 bases from V and 7 bases from J; bases unmatched to any gene: 10. Per germline, CDR1 SQVTM and CDR2 ANQGSEA. CDR3 length: 15 residues. The CDR3 is CSVDLSDRGRGGYTF. The CDR3, as DNA: TGCAGCGTTGACCTTTCGGACAGGGGGCGCGGTGGCTACACCTTC.

The V gene is TRBV13, the J gene TRBJ2-2, with 7 bases lining up with TRBD2. After removal of 0 bases from V and 5 bases from J, the junction contained 0 bases not matched to a gene. There are 14 residues in the CDR3. CDR1 and CDR2 (germline): PRHDT, FYEKMQ (reference sequence). The CDR3 sequence is CASSLGGGTGELFF. CDR3 DNA sequence: TGTGCCAGCAGCTTAGGCGGGGGGACCGGGGAGCTGTTTTTT.